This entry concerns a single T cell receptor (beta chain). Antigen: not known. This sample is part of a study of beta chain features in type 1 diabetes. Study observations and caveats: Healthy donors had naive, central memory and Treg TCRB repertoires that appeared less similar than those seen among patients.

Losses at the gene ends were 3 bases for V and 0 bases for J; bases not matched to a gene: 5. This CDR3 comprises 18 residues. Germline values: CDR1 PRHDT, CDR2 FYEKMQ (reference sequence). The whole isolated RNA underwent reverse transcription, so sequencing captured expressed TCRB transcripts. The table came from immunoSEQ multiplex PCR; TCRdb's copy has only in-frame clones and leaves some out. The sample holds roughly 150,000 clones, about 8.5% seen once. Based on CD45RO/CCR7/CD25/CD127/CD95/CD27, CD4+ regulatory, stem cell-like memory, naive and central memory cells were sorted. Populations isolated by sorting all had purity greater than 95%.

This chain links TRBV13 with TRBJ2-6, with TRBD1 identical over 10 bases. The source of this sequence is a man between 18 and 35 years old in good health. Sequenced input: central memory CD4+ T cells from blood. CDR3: CASSFGTGALSGANVLTF. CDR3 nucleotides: TGTGCCAGCAGCTTTGGGACAGGGGCCCTCTCTGGGGCCAACGTCCTGACTTTC.